This entry concerns a single T cell receptor beta chain. Its antigen is undetermined. The data stem from a study of cytomegalovirus exposure and HLA in healthy donors. Study-level findings and limits: Earlier analysis looked at TCR beta V segments, and most were productive about 87% or about 30% of the time. In a later analysis, a genetic analysis reported fewer productive-TCR N-insertions in an Asian-associated ancestry cluster than the cohort average. Sequencing likely produced, as an artifact, a cluster of highly shared sequence variants.

Germline CDR1 reads LNHDA; CDR2 reads SQIVND (reference sequence). The CDR3 runs 14 residues. The germline V and J ends were trimmed by 4 bases and 6 bases, with 13 bases remaining between them. Both 60 Vbeta primers and 13 Jbeta primers went into the PCR. Some clones are missing from TCRdb's copy, which holds only in-frame ones; the method was immunoSEQ multiplex PCR. The sample records about 110,000 clones, about 80% being singletons. This sequence was found in a woman between 45 and 65 years old in good health and CMV-seropositive. The sequenced sample was PBMCs. The chain has TRBV19 and TRBJ2-1; D may be TRBD2 (6 bases). Written as DNA, the CDR3 is TGTGCCAGTAGTAGGGACTCCAAGTTCAATGAGCAGTTCTTC. Residues: CASSRDSKFNEQFF.